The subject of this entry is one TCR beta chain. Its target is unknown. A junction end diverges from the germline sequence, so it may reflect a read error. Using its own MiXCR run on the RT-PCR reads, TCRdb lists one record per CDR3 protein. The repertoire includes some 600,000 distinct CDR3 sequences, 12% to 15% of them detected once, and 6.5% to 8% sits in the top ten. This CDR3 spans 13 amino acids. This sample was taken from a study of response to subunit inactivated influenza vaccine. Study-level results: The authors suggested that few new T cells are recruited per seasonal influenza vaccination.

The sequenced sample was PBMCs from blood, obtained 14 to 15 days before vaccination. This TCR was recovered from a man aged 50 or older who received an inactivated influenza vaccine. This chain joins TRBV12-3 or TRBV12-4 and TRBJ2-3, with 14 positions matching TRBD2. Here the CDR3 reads CASSLEGLAGARF. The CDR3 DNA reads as TGTGCCAGCAGTTTAGAGGGACTAGCGGGGGCGCGTTTT.